This T cell receptor beta chain derives from a study of regulatory T cells in long-lasting Graves disease. Study findings and constraints: Shared public clonotypes totalled some 2,500 in persistent patients, compared with roughly 970 in new patients.

Indicated time point: persistent/refractory GD, antithyroid drugs over 5 years with positive TRAb. PBMC RNA was the source of the TCR library. This clonotype was observed at least ten times. Its target is not known. HTBI primers from iRepertoire and Arm-PCR of CDR3 regions yielded the TCR beta libraries. In TCRdb, the multiplex PCR reads were re-called with MiXCR into one record per CDR3 protein. The sample shows more than 300,000 distinct CDR3 sequences, roughly 25% of them seen only once. The CDR3 has 15 residues. The V and J ends lost 5 bases and 5 bases respectively, with 19 bases between them. Germline CDR1 MDHEN, CDR2 SYDVKM.

This sequence joins TRBV28 and TRBJ2-7, with D possibly being TRBD2 (6 bases). This TCR was recovered from a woman aged 40-49 years with Graves disease. Sample: peripheral blood mononuclear cells (PBMCs), taken when the disease was refractory, from a patient treated with antithyroid drugs. CDR3 region: CASSPHPVWGDEQYF. The CDR3 DNA reads TGTGCCAGCAGTCCTCATCCGGTATGGGGGGACGAGCAGTACTTC.